This entry concerns a single TCR beta chain. Its specificity is not known. The source of the sample is a study of cytomegalovirus exposure and HLA in healthy donors. Findings and limits, study-wide: More clonal expansion characterized HLA-associated TCR beta chains than equally common others in a later analysis. Previously analyzed data showed that most TCR beta V segments were productive at a frequency of about 87% or about 30%. CMV antigen specificity of three CMV-associated chains was confirmed in vitro. Across donors, sequencing depth was assumed by presence/absence analyses to be roughly uniform.

60 Vbeta and 13 Jbeta primers were used in PCR. Profiled with immunoSEQ multiplex PCR; TCRdb holds only in-frame clones, not every one. There are 100,000 to 150,000 clones in the sample; 80% to 90% occur only once, and 3.6% lies in the top ten. Deletions cut 11 bases from V and 4 bases from J, with 15 bases between. The CDR3 has 13 residues. CDR1 is LNHNV, CDR2 YYDKDF, per germline (reference sequence). The material sequenced was PBMCs. The source is a woman in her thirties or forties in good health and CMV-seropositive. This chain links TRBV15 with TRBJ1-3; D remains ambiguous. The CDR3 spells CASSGAPGNTIYF. The CDR3, as DNA: TGTGCCTCATCGGGAGCCCCGGGAAACACCATATATTTT.